The present T cell receptor beta chain was sequenced within a study of human T cells and chemical hapten exposure. Regarding the study as a whole: There was alopecia in the donors, so their immune response may differ from that of healthy people. Counts of TCRs above 1 in 1000 frequency stayed unchanged with DPC sensitization.

Time point reported: patch test 1, 2 weeks after DPC sensitization. Described treatment: therapeutic diphenylcyclopropenone sensitization with weekly scalp DPC. In every case, blood was obtained before the patch test was applied. TCRdb re-called the RACE reads through MiXCR, storing one row per CDR3 protein. This sample has approximately 82,000 distinct CDR3 sequences; approximately 10% occur once, and the top ten carry roughly 4%. This clonotype was observed many times. No antigen is known for it. The TCR comes from a woman aged 55 to 70 with alopecia areata. Some clones in this sample may be carry-over from other donors' samples. Sequenced material: whole blood, taken in connection with sensitization to the hapten diphenylcyclopropenone (DPC).

CDR3 sequence reads: CASSQGWGQGAFYGYTF. The CDR3 DNA sequence: TGTGCCAGCAGCCAAGGCTGGGGACAGGGGGCCTTCTATGGCTACACCTTC. This chain connects TRBV3-1 to TRBJ1-2, with 12 bases fitting TRBD1. Per germline, CDR1 LGHDT and CDR2 YNNKEL (reference sequence). This CDR3 is 17 amino acids long. Trimming took 1 base from V and 4 from J; bases not matched to a gene: 7. Based on the CDR3 plus reference TRBV3-1 and TRBJ1-2, the full variable domain is DTAVSQTPKYLVTQMGNDKSIKCEQNLGHDTMYWYKQDSKKFLKIMFSYNNKELIINETVPNRFSPKSPDKAHLNLHINSLELGDSAVYFCASSQGWGQGAFYGYTFGSGTRLTVV.